The T cell receptor beta chain under discussion was sequenced for a study of T cell repertoires in cytomegalovirus infection. Study information: Selected CMV epitopes included recently identified HLA-C-restricted ones as well as well-studied HLA-B-restricted ones. Public TCR beta signatures indicated both CMV infection and matching HLA type. General study results and limits: Clonotypes of TCR beta that were HLA-C-restricted and CMV-specific dominated the ex vivo response.

Germline V gene data show CDR1 as MNHEY and CDR2 as SVGAGI. Trimming pared 2 bases from V and 0 bases from J, leaving 17 bases between. The CDR3 spans 18 residues. From the reads, TCRdb called clonotypes with MiXCR, one entry per CDR3 protein. The sample lists about 570,000 distinct CDR3 sequences, approximately 40% occurring once. In the case of this clonotype: The antigen is undetermined.

This chain uses TRBV6-5 with TRBJ2-1; a weak D match, TRBD2 (6 bases). The starting material was cultured PBMCs, obtained from culture after CMV antigen stimulation. This sequence originates from a human donor in good health (CMV status not recorded). Some clones in this sample may be carry-over from other donors' samples. CDR3 sequence: CASSYGPYSGSSYNEQFF. CDR3 nucleotides: TGTGCCAGCAGTTACGGACCCTATAGCGGTAGCTCCTACAATGAGCAGTTCTTC.